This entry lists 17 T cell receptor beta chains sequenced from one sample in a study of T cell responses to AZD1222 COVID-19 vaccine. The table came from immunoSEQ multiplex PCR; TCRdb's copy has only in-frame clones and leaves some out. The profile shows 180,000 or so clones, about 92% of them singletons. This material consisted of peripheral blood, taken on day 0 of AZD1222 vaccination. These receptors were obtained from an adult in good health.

The CDR3 protein is CASSLEPGGETQYF. The CDR3 nucleotides read TGTGCCAGCAGCTTAGAGCCAGGGGGAGAGACCCAGTACTTC. V usage is TRBV11-2 and J usage is TRBJ2-5; 7 bases match TRBD1. V was clipped by 0 bases and J by 4 bases; unmatched bases: 2. This CDR3 region has 14 residues. Germline lookup yields CDR1 SGHAT and CDR2 FQNNGV.

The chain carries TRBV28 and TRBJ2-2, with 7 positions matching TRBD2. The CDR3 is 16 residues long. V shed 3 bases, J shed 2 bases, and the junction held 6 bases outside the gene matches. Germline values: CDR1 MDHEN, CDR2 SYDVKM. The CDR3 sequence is CASSLAGLSNTGELFF. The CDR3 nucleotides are TGTGCCAGCAGTTTGGCGGGACTATCTAACACCGGGGAGCTGTTTTTT. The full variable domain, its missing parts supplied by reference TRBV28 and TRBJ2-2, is DVKVTQSSRYLVKRTGEKVFLECVQDMDHENMFWYRQDPGLGLRLIYFSYDVKMKEKGDIPEGYSVSREKKERFSLILESASTNQTSMYLCASSLAGLSNTGELFFGEGSRLTVL.

The CDR3 DNA follows: TGTGCCAGCAGTCTCCGTGGCCCCTCGGGAACTGAAGCTTTCTTT. Translation: CASSLRGPSGTEAFF. This chain links TRBV27 with TRBJ1-1, with D unclear. With 5 bases removed from V and 5 bases from J, the gap between germline ends came to 18 bases. Germline V gene sequence: CDR1 MNHEY, CDR2 SMNVEV (reference sequence). The CDR3 length is 15 residues.

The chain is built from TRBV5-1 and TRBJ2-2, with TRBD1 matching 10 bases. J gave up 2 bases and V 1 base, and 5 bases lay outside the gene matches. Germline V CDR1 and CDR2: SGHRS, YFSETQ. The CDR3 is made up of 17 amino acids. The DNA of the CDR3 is TGCGCCAGCAGCTTGTGGGGACAGGGGACCAACACCGGGGAGCTGTTTTTT. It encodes CASSLWGQGTNTGELFF.

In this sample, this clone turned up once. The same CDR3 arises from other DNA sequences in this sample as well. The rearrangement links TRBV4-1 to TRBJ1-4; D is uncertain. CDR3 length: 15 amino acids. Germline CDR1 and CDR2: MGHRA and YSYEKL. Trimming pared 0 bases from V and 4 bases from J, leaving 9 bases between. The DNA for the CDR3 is TGCGCCAGCAGCCAAGAAGGCAGACTTAATGAAAAACTGTTTTTT. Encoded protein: CASSQEGRLNEKLFF.

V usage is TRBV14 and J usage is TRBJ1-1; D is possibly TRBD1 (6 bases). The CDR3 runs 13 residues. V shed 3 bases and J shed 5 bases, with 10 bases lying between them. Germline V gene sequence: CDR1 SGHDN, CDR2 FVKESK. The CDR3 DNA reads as TGTGCCAGCAGCCAGAGCAGGGGTACTGAAGCTTTCTTT. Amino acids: CASSQSRGTEAFF.

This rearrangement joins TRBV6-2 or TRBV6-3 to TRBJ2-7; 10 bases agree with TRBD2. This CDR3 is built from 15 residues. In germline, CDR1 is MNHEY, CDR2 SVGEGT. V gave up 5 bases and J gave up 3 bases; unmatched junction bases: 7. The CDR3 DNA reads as TGTGCCAGCAGTCCCAAGGGACTAGCGCTCTACGAGCAGTACTTC. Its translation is CASSPKGLALYEQYF.

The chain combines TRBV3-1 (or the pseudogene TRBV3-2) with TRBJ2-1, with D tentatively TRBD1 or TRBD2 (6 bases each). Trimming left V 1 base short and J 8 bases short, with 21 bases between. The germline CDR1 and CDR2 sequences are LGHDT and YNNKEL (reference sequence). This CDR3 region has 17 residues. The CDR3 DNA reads TGTGCCAGCAGCCAAGCTGGAGGGGGACTCTCGGGCGATGAGCAGTTCTTC. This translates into CASSQAGGGLSGDEQFF.

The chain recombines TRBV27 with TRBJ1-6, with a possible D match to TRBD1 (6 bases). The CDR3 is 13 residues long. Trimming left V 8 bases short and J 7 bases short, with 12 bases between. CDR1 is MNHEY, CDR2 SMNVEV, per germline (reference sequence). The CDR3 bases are TGTGCCAGCCAGGGTCAGGGGAATTCACCCCTCCACTTT. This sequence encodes CASQGQGNSPLHF.

The CDR3 coding sequence is TGCGCCAGCAGCTTGTCGGCCGGGACCGACCAGCCCCAGCATTTT. The encoded protein is CASSLSAGTDQPQHF. This chain connects TRBV5-1 to TRBJ1-5, with a tentative D call TRBD1 (5 bases). The CDR3 has 15 amino acids. Trimming stripped 1 base from V and 7 bases from J, with 15 bases between. Germline CDR1 is SGHRS and CDR2 is YFSETQ. The entire variable domain, with the rest obtained from reference TRBV5-1 and TRBJ1-5, is as follows: KAGVTQTPRYLIKTRGQQVTLSCSPISGHRSVSWYQQTPGQGLQFLFEYFSETQRNKGNFPGRFSGRQFSNSRSEMNVSTLELGDSALYLCASSLSAGTDQPQHFGDGTRLSIL.

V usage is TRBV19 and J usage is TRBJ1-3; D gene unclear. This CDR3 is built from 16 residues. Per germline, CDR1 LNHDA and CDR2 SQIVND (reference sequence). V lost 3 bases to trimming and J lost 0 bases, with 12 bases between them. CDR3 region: CASSIWVRGSGNTIYF. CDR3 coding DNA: TGTGCCAGTAGTATTTGGGTGCGGGGCTCTGGAAACACCATATATTTT.

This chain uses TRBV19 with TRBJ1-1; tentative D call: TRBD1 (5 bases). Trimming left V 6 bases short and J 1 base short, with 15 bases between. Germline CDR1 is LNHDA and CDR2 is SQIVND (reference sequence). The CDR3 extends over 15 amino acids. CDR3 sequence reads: CASRPRPGGNTEAFF. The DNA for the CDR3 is TGTGCCAGTAGGCCACGCCCCGGGGGGAACACTGAAGCTTTCTTT.

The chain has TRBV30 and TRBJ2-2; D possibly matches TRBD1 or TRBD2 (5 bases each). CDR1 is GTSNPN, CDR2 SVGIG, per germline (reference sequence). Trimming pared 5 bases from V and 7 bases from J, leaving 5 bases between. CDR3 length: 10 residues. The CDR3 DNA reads TGTGCCTGGGGGGGCGGGGAGCTGTTTTTT. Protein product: CAWGGGELFF.

The CDR3 is CASSLGNTGELFF. The CDR3 DNA is TGCGCCAGCAGCTTGGGGAACACCGGGGAGCTGTTTTTT. The genes are TRBV5-1 and TRBJ2-2; D ambiguous. The V gene's germline CDR1 is SGHRS and CDR2 YFSETQ. Trimming left V 0 bases short and J 1 base short, with 1 base between. This CDR3 is built from 13 residues.

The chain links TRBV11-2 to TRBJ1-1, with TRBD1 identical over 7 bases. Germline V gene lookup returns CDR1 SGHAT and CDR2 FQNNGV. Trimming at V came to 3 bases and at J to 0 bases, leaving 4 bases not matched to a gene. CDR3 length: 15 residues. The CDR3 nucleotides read TGTGCCAGCAGCTTGGAGGGACAGATGAACACTGAAGCTTTCTTT. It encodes CASSLEGQMNTEAFF.

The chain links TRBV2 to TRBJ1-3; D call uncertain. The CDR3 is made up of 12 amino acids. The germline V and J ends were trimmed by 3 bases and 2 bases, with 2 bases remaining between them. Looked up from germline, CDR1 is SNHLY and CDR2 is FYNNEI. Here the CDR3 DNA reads TGTGCCAGCAGTGACGCTGGAAACACCATATATTTT. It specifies CASSDAGNTIYF. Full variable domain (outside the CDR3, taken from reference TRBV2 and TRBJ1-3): EPEVTQTPSHQVTQMGQEVILRCVPISNHLYFYWYRQILGQKVEFLVSFYNNEISEKSEIFDDQFSVERPDGSNFTLKIRSTKLEDSAMYFCASSDAGNTIYFGEGSWLTVV.

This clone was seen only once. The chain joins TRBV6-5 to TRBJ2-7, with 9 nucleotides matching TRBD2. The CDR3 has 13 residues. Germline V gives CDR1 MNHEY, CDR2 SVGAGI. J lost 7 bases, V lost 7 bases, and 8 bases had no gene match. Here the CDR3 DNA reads TGTGCCAGCACCCCAAGGGCGGGAGGGGAGCAGTACTTC. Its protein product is CASTPRAGGEQYF.